The clone carrying this T cell receptor beta chain has ten or more counts. Its antigen is not identified. The source of the sample is a study of regulatory T cells in long-lasting Graves disease. Libraries of TCR beta came from iRepertoire HTBI primers plus Arm-PCR of CDR3 regions. Each CDR3 protein is one row after TCRdb ran MiXCR on the multiplex PCR reads. The table lists around 500,000 distinct CDR3 sequences, roughly 12% of them singletons. Germline assignment: CDR1 MNHNS and CDR2 SASEGT. The CDR3 runs 14 residues. V shed 10 bases and J shed 4 bases, with 17 bases lying between them. Time point of the sample: newly diagnosed GD, antithyroid drugs for less than 3 months. PBMCs provided the RNA from which the TCR library was made. Whole-study findings and limits: New patients shared fewer public clonotypes (over 900) than persistent patients did (fewer than 3,000). Accuracy could have been hurt by small sample size.

These same data were also listed under a study on T cells in Graves' hyperthyroidism and ophthalmopathy. That work adds: Patients were excluded because of uncontrolled infection, other autoimmune disease, pregnancy or lactation.

This TCR derives from a man aged 25 to 40 with Graves disease. The sample was peripheral blood mononuclear cells (PBMCs), taken at new diagnosis, from a patient treated with antithyroid drugs. The chain joins TRBV6-1 to TRBJ1-5, with D possibly being TRBD1 (6 bases). The CDR3 spells CATQQGTGNQPQHF. The DNA of the CDR3 is TGTGCCACTCAACAGGGTACGGGTAATCAGCCCCAGCATTTT.